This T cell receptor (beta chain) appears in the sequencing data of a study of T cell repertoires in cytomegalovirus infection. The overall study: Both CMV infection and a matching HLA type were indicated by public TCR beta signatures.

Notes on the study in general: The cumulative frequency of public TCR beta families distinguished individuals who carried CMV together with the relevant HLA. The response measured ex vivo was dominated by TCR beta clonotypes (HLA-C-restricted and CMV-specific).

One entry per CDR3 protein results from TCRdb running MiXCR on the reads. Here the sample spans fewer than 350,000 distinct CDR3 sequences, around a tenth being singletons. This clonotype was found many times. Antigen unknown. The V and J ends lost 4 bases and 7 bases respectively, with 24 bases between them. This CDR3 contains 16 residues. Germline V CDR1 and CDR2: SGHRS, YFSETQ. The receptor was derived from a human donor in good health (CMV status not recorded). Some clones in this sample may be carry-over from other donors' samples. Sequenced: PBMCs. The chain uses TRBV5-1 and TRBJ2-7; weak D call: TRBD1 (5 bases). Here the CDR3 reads CASSPGHSSVLPEQYF. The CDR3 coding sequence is TGCGCCAGCAGCCCCGGACACTCCTCAGTCTTACCAGAGCAGTACTTC.